This record looks at one T cell receptor (beta chain) sequence and its context. This specimen comes from a study of blood T cell repertoires in COVID-19. Profiling relied on immunoSEQ multiplex PCR, and the TCRdb table lists in-frame clones only, not all of them. The repertoire consists of roughly 100,000 clones, with less than 90% occurring once and the leading ten covering around 4.1%. The TCR sequence derives from a man aged 50 or older with acute or convalescent COVID-19. The source material was peripheral blood.

For the CDR3, the DNA is TGTGCCAGTAGACCCCCGACAGATCATTATGGCTACACCTTC. Its translation: CASRPPTDHYGYTF. The chain recombines TRBV19 with TRBJ1-2; D may be TRBD1 (5 bases). The CDR3 is 14 residues long. V was pared by 6 bases and J by 5 bases, with 16 bases between. Germline assignment: CDR1 LNHDA and CDR2 SQIVND (reference sequence).